This TCR beta chain stems from a study of T cell clonotyping in hematopoietic cell transplantation. Assay: immunoSEQ multiplex PCR; the TCRdb copy retains only in-frame clones and omits some. The sample has several thousand clones; 89% are singletons. Overall study results and limits: Few recipient clonotypes overlapped donors; over 95% were de novo at given depth. Higher Inverse Simpson Index values in graft donor and pretransplant recipient predicted broader posttransplant TCR diversity.

In the case of this clone: The antigen is unknown.

This clonotype originated in a male patient in his 40s who had an allogeneic stem cell transplant from an unrelated donor, so the T cells may come from the graft donor. Some clones in this sample may be carry-over from other donors' samples. Here the sequenced sample was peripheral blood mononuclear cells, taken 100 days after allogeneic stem cell transplant.

The CDR3 DNA reads TGTGCCAGCAGGCTTGACAGCTTAAACTATGGCTACACCTTC. Translation: CASRLDSLNYGYTF. The J gene is TRBJ1-2, the V gene TRBV27, with D maybe TRBD1 (5 bases). From germline, CDR1 is MNHEY and CDR2 SMNVEV (reference sequence). The CDR3 extends over 14 amino acids. V was clipped by 6 bases and J by 2 bases, with 13 bases between them.